These 8 T cell receptor beta chains share one sample of origin, sequenced in a study of radiation and T cells in renal cell carcinoma. TCRdb keeps only in-frame clones here, not all; method: immunoSEQ multiplex PCR. Of approximately 86,000 clones listed, about 82% are singletons. Time point of the sample: blood 4 weeks post-SBRT, at nephrectomy. The treatment here: 15 Gy SBRT to primary tumor, nephrectomy 4 weeks later. The material was blood, obtained from a patient whose treatment included radiotherapy and nephrectomy. The receptors originated from a man aged 50 to 60 with renal cell carcinoma.

This clone was seen a single time. V and J are TRBV7-2 and TRBJ1-2; weak D call: TRBD1 (5 bases). The CDR3 covers 14 residues. The germline CDR1 and CDR2 sequences are SGHTA and FQGNSA. Trimming removed 5 bases at V and 1 base at J, with 11 bases between. The CDR3 bases are TGTGCCAGCAGCCACGACAGTTTTAACTATGGCTACACCTTC. Translating it yields CASSHDSFNYGYTF.

This CDR3 is CASSGLALNNEQFF. The CDR3 region has the DNA TGTGCCAGCAGCGGGCTAGCGCTTAACAATGAGCAGTTCTTC. The chain is built from TRBV9 and TRBJ2-1; tentative D call: TRBD2 (6 bases). Germline lookup yields CDR1 SGDLS and CDR2 YYNGEE. The ends were cut back, 3 bases at V and 5 bases at J, with 12 bases in the middle. There are 14 residues in the CDR3. Supplemented by reference TRBV9 and TRBJ2-1, the full variable domain reads DSGVTQTPKHLITATGQRVTLRCSPRSGDLSVYWYQQSLDQGLQFLIQYYNGEERAKGNILERFSAQQFPDLHSELNLSSLELGDSALYFCASSGLALNNEQFFGPGTRLTVL.

The J gene is TRBJ2-5, the V gene TRBV29-1; D is possibly TRBD2 (5 bases). CDR3 length: 12 amino acids. CDR1 is SQVTM and CDR2 is ANQGSEA in the germline V gene. Trimming took 4 bases from V and 3 from J, leaving 9 bases between them. CDR3 amino acids: CSVASWEETQYF. The CDR3 DNA sequence: TGCAGCGTTGCTAGCTGGGAAGAGACCCAGTACTTC. Variable domain in full (rest from reference TRBV29-1 and TRBJ2-5): SAVISQKPSRDICQRGTSLTIQCQVDSQVTMMFWYRQQPGQSLTLIATANQGSEATYESGFVIDKFPISRPNLTFSTLTVSNMSPEDSSIYLCSVASWEETQYFGPGTRLLVL.

The rearrangement joins TRBV30 to TRBJ1-6; 7 positions match TRBD1. The length of the CDR3 is 12 residues. V lost 4 bases, J lost 10 bases, and 4 bases stayed unmatched. Germline-derived CDR1 and CDR2 are GTSNPN and SVGIG (reference sequence). The CDR3 loop is CAWNRDRSPLHF. DNA for the CDR3: TGTGCCTGGAACAGGGACAGATCACCCCTCCACTTT.

The chain combines TRBV5-4 with TRBJ2-1; D call uncertain. Trimming removed 0 bases from V and 0 bases from J, with 7 bases in between. The germline V gene has CDR1 SGHNT and CDR2 YYREEE (reference sequence). The CDR3 is 15 residues long. This CDR3 is CASSLALSSYNEQFF. The CDR3, as DNA: TGTGCCAGCAGCTTGGCCCTAAGCTCCTACAATGAGCAGTTCTTC. The variable domain in full, completed from reference TRBV5-4 and TRBJ2-1, reads ETGVTQSPTHLIKTRGQQVTLRCSSQSGHNTVSWYQQALGQGPQFIFQYYREEENGRGNFPPRFSGLQFPNYSSELNVNALELDDSALYLCASSLALSSYNEQFFGPGTRLTVL.

This clone was picked up one time. This sequence joins TRBV6-1 and TRBJ2-5, with 7 positions matching TRBD1. With V trimmed by 8 bases and J by 3 bases, 3 bases remained unmatched. The CDR3 spans 12 residues. CDR1 is MNHNS and CDR2 is SASEGT in the germline V gene. Here the CDR3 DNA reads TGTGCCAGCGGGGACAGAGAAGAGACCCAGTACTTC. Encoded protein: CASGDREETQYF.

The chain employs TRBV2 and TRBJ1-1; D remains unclear. V lost 8 bases and J 1 base, leaving 11 bases between the germline ends. From germline, CDR1 is SNHLY and CDR2 FYNNEI. The CDR3 contains 13 residues. CDR3 DNA: TGTGCCAGCGGGGTGGGAGAGAACACTGAAGCTTTCTTT. Its protein product is CASGVGENTEAFF.

The chain is built from TRBV14 and TRBJ2-3; tentatively, D is TRBD2 (6 bases). CDR3 size: 16 residues. The germline CDR1 and CDR2 sequences are SGHDN and FVKESK. The V gene lost 0 bases and the J gene lost 4 bases, with 14 bases spanning the gap. This CDR3 reads CASSQDRASEADTQYF. CDR3 in DNA: TGTGCCAGCAGCCAAGATCGGGCTAGCGAGGCAGATACGCAGTATTTT.